These 28 T cell receptor beta chains came from one sample sequenced in a study of blood T cells in healthy people across ages. Alongside a J-beta primer mix, a sample-barcoded 5' primer served in a second PCR lasting about 7 to 11 cycles. MiXCR was run by TCRdb on the 5' RACE reads, yielding one entry per CDR3 protein. Of about 1.5 million distinct CDR3 sequences in the sample, around 40% were seen once. Sample: blood. Receptors originate from a woman between 18 and 29 years old in good health.

The chain carries TRBV7-9 and TRBJ1-2, with D possibly TRBD1 on 5 matching bases. The CDR3 length is 15 residues. Germline V gene lookup returns CDR1 SEHNR and CDR2 FQNEAQ (reference sequence). V gave up 2 bases and J gave up 4 bases, with 14 bases separating them. The CDR3 region is CASSLLGARPYGYTF. The CDR3, as DNA: TGTGCCAGCAGCTTATTAGGGGCCAGGCCCTATGGCTACACCTTC.

The rearrangement uses TRBV29-1 and TRBJ1-4; 7 bases align to TRBD1. J was trimmed by 10 bases and V by 1 base; bases with no gene match: 6. The CDR3 is 13 amino acids. Germline-derived CDR1 and CDR2 are SQVTM and ANQGSEA. The CDR3 is CSVEATGWGKLFF. The CDR3 DNA is TGCAGCGTTGAAGCGACAGGGTGGGGAAAACTGTTTTTT. Based on the CDR3 plus reference TRBV29-1 and TRBJ1-4, the full variable domain is SAVISQKPSRDICQRGTSLTIQCQVDSQVTMMFWYRQQPGQSLTLIATANQGSEATYESGFVIDKFPISRPNLTFSTLTVSNMSPEDSSIYLCSVEATGWGKLFFGSGTQLSVL.

The genes are TRBV4-1 and TRBJ1-1, with no clear D. The CDR3 spans 15 residues. Looked up from germline, CDR1 is MGHRA and CDR2 is YSYEKL. V gave up 1 base and J gave up 1 base, with 10 bases separating them. The CDR3 protein is CASSQAIWENTEAFF. The CDR3 coding sequence is TGCGCCAGCAGCCAAGCAATCTGGGAGAACACTGAAGCTTTCTTT.

This clonotype was seen a handful of times. V gene TRBV7-9 combines with J gene TRBJ2-1; 9 bases are a match to TRBD2. There are 17 residues in the CDR3. From germline, CDR1 is SEHNR and CDR2 FQNEAQ (reference sequence). V was pared by 5 bases and J by 7 bases, with 15 bases of the junction left unmatched. CDR3 sequence reads: CASSARGAGGQWNEQFF. The CDR3, as DNA: TGTGCCAGCAGCGCCCGAGGGGCGGGAGGGCAATGGAATGAGCAGTTCTTC.

This clonotype has just a few counts. This sequence joins TRBV20-1 and TRBJ2-1, with 12 bases that match TRBD2. With 6 bases clipped from V and 11 bases from J, the junction kept 11 bases outside the gene matches. Per the germline V gene, CDR1 is DFQATT and CDR2 is SNEGSKA (reference sequence). CDR3 size: 14 residues. The CDR3 loop reads CSADLAGGRGKQFF. CDR3 sequence (DNA): TGCAGTGCAGACCTAGCGGGGGGGCGGGGTAAGCAGTTCTTC.

The chain carries TRBV29-1 and TRBJ2-5; 7 bases map to TRBD1. This CDR3 spans 13 amino acids. CDR1 and CDR2 from the germline V gene are SQVTM and ANQGSEA. Trimming at V came to 2 bases and at J to 2 bases, leaving 2 bases not matched to a gene. CDR3 residues: CSVEQGEQETQYF. In nucleotides, the CDR3 is TGCAGCGTTGAACAGGGGGAACAAGAGACCCAGTACTTC.

Only a few counts were recorded for this clonotype. The gene calls are TRBV15 and TRBJ1-4; the D is unclear. V was cut by 0 bases and J by 7 bases, with 15 bases left in between. CDR3 length equals 16 residues. The germline V gene encodes CDR1 LNHNV and CDR2 YYDKDF (reference sequence). This chain's CDR3 is CATSRDFPDNVEKLFF. The CDR3 region has the DNA TGTGCCACCAGCAGAGATTTTCCCGACAATGTTGAAAAACTGTTTTTT.

The chain couples TRBV6-2 or TRBV6-3 to TRBJ1-1, with D possibly TRBD1 on 6 matching bases. CDR1 MNHEY and CDR2 SVGEGT come from the germline V gene. V lost 0 bases to trimming and J lost 6 bases, with 14 bases between them. The CDR3 is made up of 15 amino acids. The CDR3 DNA sequence: TGTGCCAGCAGTTACTCGTTTAGACCAGGGGCTGAAGCTTTCTTT. Its translation: CASSYSFRPGAEAFF.

V and J are TRBV29-1 and TRBJ2-5, with D perhaps assigned TRBD1 or TRBD2 (5 bases each). Germline CDR1 and CDR2: SQVTM and ANQGSEA. The CDR3 is 12 residues long. With 5 bases removed from V and 4 bases from J, the gap between germline ends came to 11 bases. As DNA, the CDR3 is TGCAGCGTTACCAGGGACCGAGAGACCCAGTACTTC. As protein: CSVTRDRETQYF.

The V and J genes are TRBV2 and TRBJ1-1; maybe TRBD1 (6 bases). Germline V gives CDR1 SNHLY, CDR2 FYNNEI. The CDR3 is made up of 14 amino acids. Deletions cut 8 bases from V and 4 bases from J, with 17 bases between. CDR3 DNA: TGTGCCAGCCACATCCAAGGGGACATCACTGAAGCTTTCTTT. Protein: CASHIQGDITEAFF.

This sequence joins TRBV29-1 and TRBJ2-1; 8 bases align to TRBD1. V was pared by 7 bases and J by 8 bases, with 13 bases of the junction left unmatched. The germline gives CDR1 SQVTM, CDR2 ANQGSEA. The CDR3 totals 14 residues. The DNA for the CDR3 is TGCAGCGACCATCCAGGGGGCAGGGGAGATGAGCAGTTCTTC. It encodes CSDHPGGRGDEQFF.

There are a few counts of this clonotype. The rearrangement uses TRBV7-9 and TRBJ2-5; tentatively, D is TRBD1 (6 bases). The last part of the DNA fits TRBJ2-7 better; the J call may be wrong. Germline V CDR1 and CDR2: SEHNR, FQNEAQ (reference sequence). CDR3 length: 15 amino acids. The CDR3 nucleotides read TGTGCCAGCAGCTCCCGGATGGACAGAGGGTACGAGCAGTACTTC. Translation gives CASSSRMDRGYEQYF.

V is TRBV10-3 and J is TRBJ2-5, with D uncertain. The J call may be wrong; the DNA end is better matched by TRBJ2-1. This CDR3 spans 14 amino acids. The germline CDR1 and CDR2 sequences are ENHRY and SYGVKD. The CDR3 region is CAISELTGQETQFF. CDR3 nucleotides: TGTGCCATCAGTGAGTTGACCGGCCAAGAGACCCAGTTCTTC.

The chain links TRBV7-9 to TRBJ1-4; D possibly corresponds to TRBD1 (6 bases). This CDR3 is built from 17 residues. CDR1 is SEHNR, CDR2 FQNEAQ, per germline (reference sequence). V was pared by 5 bases and J by 1 base, with 17 bases between. This CDR3 is CASSPWWDKETNEKLFF. Here the CDR3 DNA reads TGTGCCAGCAGCCCATGGTGGGACAAGGAAACTAATGAAAAACTGTTTTTT.

This clonotype occurred a few times. One junction end does not reproduce the germline sequence, and a read error may be involved. The chain carries TRBV7-2 and TRBJ2-3; no clear D gene. This CDR3 comprises 14 residues. CDR1 SGHTA and CDR2 FQGNSA come from the germline V gene. CDR3 amino acids: CASSLVQRTDTRYF. In DNA form, the CDR3 reads TGTGCCAGCAGCTTAGTACAGCGCACAGATACGCGGTATTTT. Full variable domain (missing parts from reference TRBV7-2 and TRBJ2-3): GAGVSQSPSNKVTEKGKDVELRCDPISGHTALYWYRQSLGQGLEFLIYFQGNSAPDKSGLPSDRFSAERTGGSVSTLTIQRTQQEDSAVYLCASSLVQRTDTRYFGPGTRLTVL.

This clonotype was counted a few times. The CDR3 protein is CASSQGTTDNEQYF. DNA of the CDR3: TGTGCCAGCAGTCAGGGGACTACGGATAATGAGCAGTACTTC. The rearrangement joins TRBV6-5 to TRBJ2-5, with D perhaps matching TRBD2 (7 bases). V lost 5 bases and J lost 11, with 21 bases in between. In germline, CDR1 is MNHEY, CDR2 SVGAGI. The CDR3 has 14 residues.

The CDR3 DNA reads TGTGCCAGCGCCCAGGGGCAGTACGACACTGAAGCTTTCTTT. Residues: CASAQGQYDTEAFF. V gene TRBV7-2 combines with J gene TRBJ1-1; the D gene is possibly TRBD1 (6 bases). This CDR3 comprises 14 residues. Germline values: CDR1 SGHTA, CDR2 FQGNSA. Trimming took 8 bases from V and 3 from J, leaving 16 bases between them.

The chain has TRBV29-1 and TRBJ2-3; D uncertain. V was shortened by 4 bases and J by 5 bases, with 10 bases between the two germline ends. Germline CDR1 and CDR2: SQVTM and ANQGSEA. There are 12 residues in the CDR3. The CDR3 coding sequence is TGCAGCGTTGTGACGGTCTTAGATACGCAGTATTTT. It encodes CSVVTVLDTQYF.

In this sample, this clonotype turned up once. The chain has TRBV6-2 or TRBV6-3 and TRBJ2-7; D tentatively fits TRBD1 or TRBD2 (5 bases each). The CDR3 contains 13 residues. V was clipped by 8 bases and J by 6 bases, with 17 bases between them. Germline CDR1 is MNHEY and CDR2 is SVGEGT. The CDR3 loop reads CASALGELGEQYF. As DNA, the CDR3 is TGTGCCAGCGCCTTGGGGGAATTAGGCGAGCAGTACTTC.

This chain uses TRBV9 with TRBJ1-4; 7 nucleotides agree with TRBD1. CDR3 size: 13 residues. Looked up from germline, CDR1 is SGDLS and CDR2 is YYNGEE. With 3 bases clipped from V and 6 bases from J, the junction kept 2 bases outside the gene matches. Here the CDR3 reads CASSAGGYEKLFF. CDR3 DNA: TGTGCCAGCAGCGCAGGGGGATATGAAAAACTGTTTTTT.

This clonotype has more than one count but fewer than ten. CDR3 nucleotides: TGTGCCAGCAAGGGGCCGGGACAGCCCCAGCATTTT. Its protein is CASKGPGQPQHF. The chain combines TRBV28 with TRBJ1-5, with a weak D call TRBD1 (5 bases). The CDR3 extends over 12 amino acids. CDR1 MDHEN and CDR2 SYDVKM come from the germline V gene. Between the trimmed V and J ends, which lost 7 bases and 7 bases, there was a span of 11 bases.

V is TRBV10-3 and J is TRBJ2-7; D is perhaps TRBD2 (6 bases). V lost 7 bases and J 2 bases, leaving 15 bases between the germline ends. CDR3 length: 14 residues. Germline V CDR1 and CDR2: ENHRY, SYGVKD. CDR3 bases: TGTGCCATCACCTCAGGAGGGGACCCCTACGAGCAGTACTTC. Its protein is CAITSGGDPYEQYF.

The chain recombines TRBV6-6 with TRBJ1-4; 8 positions agree with TRBD1. Trimming took 6 bases from V and 5 from J; bases not matched to a gene: 14. The CDR3 length is 17 residues. Germline CDR1 reads MNHNY; CDR2 reads SVGAGI (reference sequence). CDR3 sequence: CASRSHPPGQANEKLFF. The DNA for the CDR3 is TGTGCCAGCAGGTCTCATCCACCGGGACAGGCGAATGAAAAACTGTTTTTT.

This clonotype showed up just a few times. V is TRBV6-1 and J is TRBJ2-3, with D tentatively TRBD1 or TRBD2 (5 bases each). This CDR3 contains 17 residues. Germline V lookup: CDR1 MNHNS, CDR2 SASEGT. Trimming removed 5 bases from V and 0 bases from J, with 18 bases in between. The DNA for the CDR3 is TGTGCCAGCAGTCGGTGGGGACGGGCCTCTAGCACAGATACGCAGTATTTT. This gives the protein CASSRWGRASSTDTQYF.

This clonotype was detected only a few times. The chain combines TRBV20-1 with TRBJ1-2; tentatively, D is TRBD1 (6 bases). CDR3 length equals 14 residues. Germline V lookup: CDR1 DFQATT, CDR2 SNEGSKA (reference sequence). V was clipped by 0 bases and J by 3 bases, with 11 bases between them. CDR3 sequence (DNA): TGCAGTGCTAGAGATCACCGGACAGACTATGGCTACACCTTC. Amino acid sequence: CSARDHRTDYGYTF.

V is TRBV29-1 and J is TRBJ1-2; D unclear. Germline values: CDR1 SQVTM, CDR2 ANQGSEA. V was trimmed by 4 bases and J by 4 bases, leaving 13 bases between them. This CDR3 has 13 residues. CDR3 amino acids: CSVGNRQAYGYTF. The CDR3 DNA reads as TGCAGCGTTGGAAACCGGCAGGCCTATGGCTACACCTTC.

This clonotype was seen a handful of times. The chain has TRBV29-1 and TRBJ2-3; TRBD2 matches at 12 bases. Per germline, CDR1 SQVTM and CDR2 ANQGSEA. The junction had 14 bases not matched to a gene; V was cut back by 6 bases and J by 4 bases. CDR3 length: 17 residues. Here the CDR3 DNA reads TGCAGCGTCAGGACTAGCGGGGCCCCACCGACCCCAGATACGCAGTATTTT. Encoded protein: CSVRTSGAPPTPDTQYF.

This chain links TRBV7-9 with TRBJ1-2; the D is unclear. Looked up from germline, CDR1 is SEHNR and CDR2 is FQNEAQ (reference sequence). The length of the CDR3 is 13 residues. The ends were cut back, 5 bases at V and 5 bases at J, with 12 bases in the middle. CDR3 coding DNA: TGTGCCAGCAGCACCGGGCCAAGTTATGGCTACACCTTC. This sequence encodes CASSTGPSYGYTF. Drawing the rest from reference TRBV7-9 and TRBJ1-2, the complete variable domain is DTGVSQNPRHKITKRGQNVTFRCDPISEHNRLYWYRQTLGQGPEFLTYFQNEAQLEKSRLLSDRFSAERPKGSFSTLEIQRTEQGDSAMYLCASSTGPSYGYTFGSGTRLTVV.